These T cell receptor beta chains were read from a single sample in a study of molecular identifiers for immune sequencing clone quantification. TCRdb called the PCR reads again in MiXCR, with one record for every CDR3 protein. The profile covers some 590,000 distinct CDR3 sequences, with roughly 27% appearing a single time and around 0.78% taken by the ten largest. The source material was naive CD8+ T cells from blood, with Jurkat cell RNA spiked in. These receptor sequences come from a human donor in good health. Some libraries in this study had Jurkat cell RNA spiked in. Both conserved end residues are part of each CDR3. A D gene is named only where the DNA matches it firmly. Clone size, where shown, is once, few, many, or a class for clones that have expanded.

V: TRBV20-1
D: NA
size: few
J: TRBJ1-5
DNA: TGCAGTGCTAGTCAAGTTGGGGGGCCTAGCAATCAGCCCCAGCATTTT
CDR3: CSASQVGGPSNQPQHF

V: TRBV24-1
D: NA
size: few
J: TRBJ2-7
DNA: TGTGCCACCAGTGACATCAACAGGGGAGGCGACGAGCAGTACTTC
CDR3: CATSDINRGGDEQYF

V: TRBV9
D: NA
size: NA
J: TRBJ1-1
DNA: TGTGCCAGCAGCGGAGACGCCGAGGGCACTGAAGCTTTCTTT
CDR3: CASSGDAEGTEAFF

V: TRBV7-9
D: TRBD1
size: many
J: TRBJ1-4
DNA: TGTGCCAGCAGCTATCCGGGACAGGGGTTCGAAACTAATGAAAAACTGTTTTTT
CDR3: CASSYPGQGFETNEKLFF

V: TRBV6-5
D: NA
size: NA
J: TRBJ1-4
DNA: TGTGCCAGCAGTTATCGGGGGGCGGATGAAAAACTGTTTTTT
CDR3: CASSYRGADEKLFF

V: TRBV24-1
D: NA
size: NA
J: TRBJ2-1
DNA: TGTGCCACCAGTCCTGAAGACAGTTTCTTCTCCTACAATGAGCAGTTCTTC
CDR3: CATSPEDSFFSYNEQFF

V: TRBV7-6
D: NA
size: many
J: TRBJ2-3
DNA: TGTGCCAGCAGCACTCACCCACAGTGGGGCACAGATACGCAGTATTTT
CDR3: CASSTHPQWGTDTQYF

V: TRBV4-3
D: NA
size: few
J: TRBJ2-7
DNA: TGCGCCAGCAGCCAAGACTACCTATCCGGGACAATGATCTCCTACGAGCAGTACTTC
CDR3: CASSQDYLSGTMISYEQYF

V: TRBV7-9
D: NA
size: many
J: TRBJ1-1
DNA: TGTGCCAGCACGGACCGTCCTGAAGCTTTCTTT
CDR3: CASTDRPEAFF

V: TRBV6-2/TRBV6-3
D: NA
size: NA
J: TRBJ1-1
DNA: TGTGCCAGCAGCTACACAGGAACCTGGGAGGCTTTCTTT
CDR3: CASSYTGTWEAFF

V: TRBV7-9
D: TRBD2
size: NA
J: TRBJ2-3
DNA: TGTGCCAGCAGCTTAGGCGCAGCGGGGGGCGATCGAGATACGCAGTATTTT
CDR3: CASSLGAAGGDRDTQYF

V: TRBV2
D: NA
size: many
J: TRBJ1-2
DNA: TGTGCCAGCAGTGAATCGACGGTTCCCCTAGGCTACACCTTC
CDR3: CASSESTVPLGYTF

V: TRBV6-6
D: TRBD2
size: many
J: TRBJ2-5
DNA: TGTGCCAGCAGCCACACCTTCGGGACTAGCGGACAAGAGACCCAGTACTTC
CDR3: CASSHTFGTSGQETQYF

V: TRBV4-3
D: NA
size: NA
J: TRBJ1-1
DNA: TGCGCCAGCAGCCAAGAATGGGAAGAGAACACTGAAGCTTTCTTT
CDR3: CASSQEWEENTEAFF

V: TRBV28
D: TRBD2
size: few
J: TRBJ2-1
DNA: TGTGCCAGCAGTTTCCCCCCCCAACTAGCGAAATTCAATGAGCAGTTCTTC
CDR3: CASSFPPQLAKFNEQFF

V: TRBV9
D: TRBD1
size: many
J: TRBJ2-2
DNA: TGTGCCAGCAGCTACGGACAGGGGGAATTTAACACCGGGGAGCTGTTTTTT
CDR3: CASSYGQGEFNTGELFF

V: TRBV3-1
D: TRBD2
size: NA
J: TRBJ2-1
DNA: TGTGCCAGCAGCCAATACCTAGCGGGGATCGACAATGAGCAGTTCTTC
CDR3: CASSQYLAGIDNEQFF